This is a list of T cell receptor beta chains from one sample in a study of cytotoxic CD8 clonotypes in ibrutinib-treated CLL. The method was immunoSEQ multiplex PCR; TCRdb's version includes in-frame clones alone and lacks a portion of them. The sample has about 50,000 clones; roughly 85% are singletons. Specimen: PBMCs, collected after 24 months of ibrutinib treatment. The receptors derive from a human donor with chronic lymphocytic leukemia. Both conserved end residues are part of each CDR3. D genes are given only for firm matches. Expanded clones get a size class; other rows say once, few or many, or leave the size out.

d_call clone_size j_call v_call cdr3_nt cdr3_aa
NA medium-sized TRBJ2-1 TRBV6-4 TGTGCCAGCAGTGACAGGGAAACAGATGAGCAGTTCTTC CASSDRETDEQFF
NA NA TRBJ2-7 TRBV30 TGTGCCTGGAGTGTACAAGGGCGGGCCTACGAGCAGTACTTC CAWSVQGRAYEQYF
NA NA TRBJ1-4 TRBV15 TGTGCCACCAGCAGAGATGGAATCCCAGGCGGAAAACTGTTTTTT CATSRDGIPGGKLFF
TRBD2 once TRBJ2-5 TRBV14 TGTGCCAGCAGCCAACCGGGACTAGCCCCTGGGACCCAGTACTTC CASSQPGLAPGTQYF
TRBD2 NA TRBJ2-1 TRBV29-1 TGCAGCGTTGCCCTGACTAGCGGGAGTTTTAGTGAGCAGTTCTTC CSVALTSGSFSEQFF
TRBD2 NA TRBJ2-1 TRBV9 TGTGCCAGCAGCGTAGACCCCCGGACTAGCGGCAACAATGAGCAGTTCTTC CASSVDPRTSGNNEQFF
NA once TRBJ2-3 TRBV18 TGTGCCAGCTCACCACCCGCAGTACCAGATACGCAGTATTTT CASSPPAVPDTQYF
NA NA TRBJ2-5 TRBV4-1 TGCGCCAGCAGCCAGGGATCATTCCAAGAGACCCAGTACTTC CASSQGSFQETQYF
NA NA TRBJ1-1 TRBV4-2 TGTGCCAGCAGCCAGAACCCGAACACTGAAGCTTTCTTT CASSQNPNTEAFF
NA NA TRBJ1-4 TRBV5-1 TGCGCCAGCAGGGCTAGCGGGATCAGTGAAAAACTGTTTTTT CASRASGISEKLFF
NA few TRBJ1-1 TRBV27 TGTGCCAGCTACGGGGGGGCGCGTTACACTGAAGCTTTCTTT CASYGGARYTEAFF
TRBD1 NA TRBJ1-2 TRBV4-1 TGCGCCAGCAGCCAAGTCGTCACAGGGGGAAACTATGGCTACACCTTC CASSQVVTGGNYGYTF
NA NA TRBJ1-6 TRBV25-1 TGTGCCAGCAGTGAGTCTCGGGACGGTCGCCAGAATTCACCCCTCCACTTT CASSESRDGRQNSPLHF
NA NA TRBJ1-4 TRBV5-4 TGTGCCAGCAGCCCCTCAGTCGGGGGGGAAAAACTGTTTTTT CASSPSVGGEKLFF
TRBD1 NA TRBJ1-2 TRBV10-3 TGTGCCATCAGGGGGGACAGGGGGGATGGCTACACCTTC CAIRGDRGDGYTF
NA NA TRBJ1-1 TRBV29-1 TGCAGCGGGGCGGGACGTATGAACACTGAAGCTTTCTTT CSGAGRMNTEAFF
NA NA TRBJ2-1 TRBV6-5 TGTGCCAGCAGTTACTCGAGTGAGCAGTTCTTC CASSYSSEQFF
TRBD2 NA TRBJ2-2 TRBV19 TGTGCCAGTAAGGAAATTGGGACTAGCGGCACCGGGGAGCTGTTTTTT CASKEIGTSGTGELFF
NA NA TRBJ1-4 TRBV7-8 TGTGCCAGCAGCGAGTACCTGGCAACTAATGAAAAACTGTTTTTT CASSEYLATNEKLFF
TRBD1 NA TRBJ2-3 TRBV27 TGTGCCAGCAGTTTAGGTTGGACAGGCAGCACAGATACGCAGTATTTT CASSLGWTGSTDTQYF
TRBD2 NA TRBJ2-5 TRBV5-1 TGCGCCAGCAGCTTGGAGCTAGCGGGACGGGAGACCCAGTACTTC CASSLELAGRETQYF
TRBD1 NA TRBJ1-2 TRBV5-4 TGTGCCAGCAGCACCCGGACAGGAATCCCCTATGGCTACACCTTC CASSTRTGIPYGYTF
NA NA TRBJ1-4 TRBV29-1 TGCAGCGTTGGGGGGGGGCAGGGCGGCGAAAAACTGTTTTTT CSVGGGQGGEKLFF
NA NA TRBJ2-3 TRBV7-2 TGTGCCAGCAGCTTTGTCTATACGCAGTATTTT CASSFVYTQYF
NA NA TRBJ1-2 TRBV27 TGTGCCAGCAGTTCCCCAGGGTTAGGTATCTACACCTTC CASSSPGLGIYTF
NA NA TRBJ2-1 TRBV5-4 TGTGCCAGCAGCGGCCAGGGGGGAGGTAATGAGCAGTTCTTC CASSGQGGGNEQFF
TRBD1 NA TRBJ2-5 TRBV30 TGTGCCTGGAGCACAGGGGGCGCGTTGACCCAGTACTTC CAWSTGGALTQYF
TRBD2 NA TRBJ2-1 TRBV15 TGTGCCACCAGCAGAGCCCCTAGCGGTGAGCAGTTCTTC CATSRAPSGEQFF
NA NA TRBJ2-5 TRBV6-5 TGTGCCAGCAGTTACGGGGTCGGGGGTCAAGAGACCCAGTACTTC CASSYGVGGQETQYF
NA NA TRBJ1-2 TRBV28 TGTGCCACTCCCCCGGGGGGTTTCATTGGCTACACCTTC CATPPGGFIGYTF
TRBD1 once TRBJ1-5 TRBV14 TGTGCCAGCAGCCAGACAGGGATCAATCAGCCCCAGCATTTT CASSQTGINQPQHF
TRBD1 NA TRBJ2-7 TRBV6-6 TGTGCCAGCAGACAGGGGGGCTACGAGCAGTACTTC CASRQGGYEQYF
NA NA TRBJ1-1 TRBV6-5 TGTGCCAGCAGGAGACCGGGCATGAACACTGAAGCTTTCTTT CASRRPGMNTEAFF
NA NA TRBJ1-2 TRBV5-6 TGTGCCAGCAGCTTGCAGACTAACTATGGCTACACCTTC CASSLQTNYGYTF
NA NA TRBJ1-1 TRBV10-2 TGCGCCAGCAGACAGGGATCGAACACTGAAGCTTTCTTT CASRQGSNTEAFF
TRBD1 NA TRBJ1-1 TRBV4-1 TGCGCCAGCAGCCAACCCCCCGACAGGGGGGCGGGAGGAGCTTTCTTT CASSQPPDRGAGGAFF